The clone carrying this TCR beta chain came up many times. What it binds is not known. Time point meaning: longitudinal time-point 2. These data originate in a study of neurological immune-mediated disorders. Study conclusions and caveats: In HTLV-1-associated myelopathy, TCR clonal expansion was greatest, and in multiple sclerosis it was least, below healthy controls.

TCRdb fed the 5' RACE reads into MiXCR, producing one record per CDR3 protein. The data contain approximately 85,000 distinct CDR3 sequences, about 12% of them singletons. The sequencing input was PBMCs. The origin of this receptor is a female donor with HTLV-1-associated myelopathy (HAM/TSP).

This CDR3 reads CASSNLGDRDLDGYTF. The CDR3 bases are TGTGCCAGCAGCAACCTGGGGGACAGGGATCTGGATGGCTACACCTTC. The chain has TRBV5-6 and TRBJ1-2; 9 bases are shared with TRBD1. The junction had 13 bases not matched to a gene; V was cut back by 4 bases and J by 6 bases. This CDR3 spans 16 amino acids. Germline CDR1 SGHDT, CDR2 YYEEEE. The full variable domain, its missing parts supplied by reference TRBV5-6 and TRBJ1-2, is DAGVTQSPTHLIKTRGQQVTLRCSPKSGHDTVSWYQQALGQGPQFIFQYYEEEERQRGNFPDRFSGHQFPNYSSELNVNALLLGDSALYLCASSNLGDRDLDGYTFGSGTRLTVV.